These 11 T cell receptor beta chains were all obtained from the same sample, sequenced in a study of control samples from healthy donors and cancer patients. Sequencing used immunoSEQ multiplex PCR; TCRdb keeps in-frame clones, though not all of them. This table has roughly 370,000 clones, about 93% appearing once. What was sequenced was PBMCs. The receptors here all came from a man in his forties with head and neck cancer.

CDR3 sequence (DNA): TGTGCCAGCATCTCAAGTGCAGACGCCTACTCTGGGGCCAACGTCCTGACTTTC. The encoded protein is CASISSADAYSGANVLTF. This chain uses TRBV4-2 with TRBJ2-6, with D unresolved. V was trimmed by 7 bases and J by 0 bases, leaving 19 bases between them. The CDR3 runs to 18 residues. CDR1 is LGHNA and CDR2 is YNFKEQ in the germline V gene.

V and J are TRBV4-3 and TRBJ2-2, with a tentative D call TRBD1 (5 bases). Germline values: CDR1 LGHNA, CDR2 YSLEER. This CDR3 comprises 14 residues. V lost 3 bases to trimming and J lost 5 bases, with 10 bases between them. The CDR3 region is CASSQTEGTGELFF. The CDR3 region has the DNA TGCGCCAGCAGCCAGACAGAAGGGACCGGGGAGCTGTTTTTT.

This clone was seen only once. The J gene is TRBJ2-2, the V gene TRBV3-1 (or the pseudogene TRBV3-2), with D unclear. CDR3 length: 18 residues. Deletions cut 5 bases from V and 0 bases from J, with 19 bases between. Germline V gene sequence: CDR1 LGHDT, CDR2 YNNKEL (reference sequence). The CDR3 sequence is CASSWRFSTKTNTGELFF. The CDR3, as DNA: TGTGCCAGCAGCTGGCGATTTTCGACAAAAACGAACACCGGGGAGCTGTTTTTT.

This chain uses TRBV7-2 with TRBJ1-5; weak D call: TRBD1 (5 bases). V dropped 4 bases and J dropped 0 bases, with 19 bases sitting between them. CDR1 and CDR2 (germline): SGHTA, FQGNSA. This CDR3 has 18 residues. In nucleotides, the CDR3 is TGTGCCAGCAGCTCCACAGGATCCCCGGATTATAGCAATCAGCCCCAGCATTTT. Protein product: CASSSTGSPDYSNQPQHF.

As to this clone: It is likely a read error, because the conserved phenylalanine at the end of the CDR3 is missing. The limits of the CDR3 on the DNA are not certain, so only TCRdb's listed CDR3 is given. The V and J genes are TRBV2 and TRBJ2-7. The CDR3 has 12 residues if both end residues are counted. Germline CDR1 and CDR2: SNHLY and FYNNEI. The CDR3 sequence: CASGTPGPSPPG.

CDR3 DNA: TGTGCCAGCAGCTTAACAGGTAATGAGCAGTTCTTC. Protein product: CASSLTGNEQFF. The chain links TRBV7-8 to TRBJ2-1, with D possibly being TRBD1 (5 bases). Germline V gives CDR1 SGHVS, CDR2 FQNEAQ. The CDR3 extends over 12 amino acids. Trimming cost V 2 bases and J 7 bases, with 6 bases left between them.

The CDR3 DNA is TGTGCCAGTAGTAGTAGAGCTAACTATGGCTACACCTTC. Its protein product is CASSSRANYGYTF. J is TRBJ1-2 and V is TRBV19; D unresolved. Germline assignment: CDR1 LNHDA and CDR2 SQIVND (reference sequence). CDR3 length equals 13 residues. V lost 4 bases and J lost 0, with 6 bases in between.

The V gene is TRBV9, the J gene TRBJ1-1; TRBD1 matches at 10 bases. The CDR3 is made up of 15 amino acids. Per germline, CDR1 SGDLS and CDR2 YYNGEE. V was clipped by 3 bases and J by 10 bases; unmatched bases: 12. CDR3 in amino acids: CASSATGGAGAVAFF. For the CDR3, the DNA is TGTGCCAGCAGCGCGACAGGGGGCGCCGGGGCAGTAGCTTTCTTT.

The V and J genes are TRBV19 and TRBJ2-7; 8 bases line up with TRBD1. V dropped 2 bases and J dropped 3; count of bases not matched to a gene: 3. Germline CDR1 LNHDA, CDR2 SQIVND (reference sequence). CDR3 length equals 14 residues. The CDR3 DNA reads TGTGCCAGTAGTATACAGGGGGCTTTCTACGAGCAGTACTTC. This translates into CASSIQGAFYEQYF.

CDR3 bases: TGTGCCAGCAGCTTAGATCTGGGGCAGGGGAATGAAAAACTGTTTTTT. Translating it yields CASSLDLGQGNEKLFF. The V call is TRBV7-8, the J call TRBJ1-4; weak D call: TRBD1 (6 bases). Germline CDR1 reads SGHVS; CDR2 reads FQNEAQ. V was clipped by 1 base and J by 5 bases, with 14 bases between them. The CDR3 runs to 16 residues.

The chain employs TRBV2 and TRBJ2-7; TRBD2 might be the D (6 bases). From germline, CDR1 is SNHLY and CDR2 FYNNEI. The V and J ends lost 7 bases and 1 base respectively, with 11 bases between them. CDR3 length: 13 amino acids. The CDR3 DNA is TGTGCCAGCACCGGGGGAACTTCCTACGAGCAGTACTTC. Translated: CASTGGTSYEQYF. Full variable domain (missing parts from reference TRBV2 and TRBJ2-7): EPEVTQTPSHQVTQMGQEVILRCVPISNHLYFYWYRQILGQKVEFLVSFYNNEISEKSEIFDDQFSVERPDGSNFTLKIRSTKLEDSAMYFCASTGGTSYEQYFGPGTRLTVT.